Presented here are 30 T cell receptor beta chains from one specimen sequenced in a study of CD8 T cells in ankylosing spondylitis. Regarding the study as a whole: Characteristic of ankylosing spondylitis blood, it appeared, was a TCR beta motif comprising roughly eight highly homologous variants.

TCRdb used MiXCR to reprocess the 5' RACE reads, holding one entry per CDR3 protein. The repertoire holds around 540,000 distinct CDR3 sequences, with approximately 11% as singletons. Antigens of these TCRs are unknown. The sample comprised blood, either unsorted or a sorted T cell fraction (not recorded which). These receptors were collected from a male donor with ankylosing spondylitis.

The sample holds many counts of this clonotype. The chain uses TRBV12-3 or TRBV12-4 and TRBJ2-3, with 7 bases matching TRBD2. The CDR3 length is 16 residues. V shed 5 bases and J 1 base; nucleotides not matched to a gene: 9. This CDR3 reads CASSGTAGRGTDTQYF. In DNA, the CDR3 is TGTGCCAGCAGTGGAACAGCGGGAAGGGGCACAGATACGCAGTATTTT.

The chain recombines TRBV20-1 with TRBJ2-1; TRBD2 matches at 9 bases. This CDR3 comprises 15 residues. In germline, CDR1 is DFQATT, CDR2 SNEGSKA (reference sequence). The J segment lost 0 bases and the V segment lost 6 bases, leaving 6 bases of the junction unmatched. CDR3 sequence: CSAAGGLSSYNEQFF. CDR3 nucleotide sequence: TGCAGTGCCGCGGGAGGGCTGAGCTCCTACAATGAGCAGTTCTTC.

The rearrangement joins TRBV20-1 to TRBJ2-1, with 14 bases matching TRBD2. V gave up 2 bases and J gave up 7 bases; unmatched junction bases: 7. This CDR3 region has 16 residues. The germline CDR1 and CDR2 sequences are DFQATT and SNEGSKA (reference sequence). CDR3 DNA: TGCAGTGCTAGACTACCGGGACTAGCGGGAGTTAATGAGCAGTTCTTC. This encodes CSARLPGLAGVNEQFF.

This clonotype has a count of ten or more. V and J are TRBV12-3 or TRBV12-4 and TRBJ2-3; D gene ambiguous. The V end was cut by 4 bases, the J end by 3 bases, with 8 bases between. CDR3 length: 13 residues. The CDR3 coding sequence is TGTGCCAGCAGTTCGACTCGAACAGATACGCAGTATTTT. This codes for CASSSTRTDTQYF.

This clonotype was seen more than once but under ten times. This chain joins TRBV27 and TRBJ1-5; D gene uncertain. The ends were cut back, 4 bases at V and 6 bases at J, with 10 bases in the middle. Looked up from germline, CDR1 is MNHEY and CDR2 is SMNVEV (reference sequence). This CDR3 contains 13 residues. The CDR3 region has the DNA TGTGCCAGCAGTTCAATGGTATTTCAGCCCCAGCATTTT. Translation: CASSSMVFQPQHF.

The chain has TRBV20-1 and TRBJ2-3; 10 nucleotides match TRBD1. The V gene end was trimmed by 6 bases and the J gene end by 0 bases; junction bases not matched to a gene: 9. The CDR3 runs to 16 residues. Germline CDR1 DFQATT, CDR2 SNEGSKA (reference sequence). The chain's CDR3 is CSARDRGSTSTDTQYF. The CDR3 nucleotides are TGCAGTGCAAGGGACAGGGGATCCACTAGCACAGATACGCAGTATTTT.

This clonotype has more than one count but fewer than ten. The chain combines TRBV5-1 with TRBJ2-2; TRBD2 matches 7 bases. The CDR3 has 15 amino acids. Germline loops: CDR1 SGHRS, CDR2 YFSETQ. The junction had 8 bases not matched to a gene; V was cut back by 5 bases and J by 4 bases. The CDR3 here is CASRPSGGGTGELFF. For the CDR3, the DNA is TGCGCCAGCAGACCTTCGGGAGGCGGCACCGGGGAGCTGTTTTTT.

This clonotype was detected only a few times. V is TRBV11-2 and J is TRBJ2-1; 8 nucleotides agree with TRBD2. This CDR3 has 16 residues. The junction had 12 bases not matched to a gene; V was cut back by 3 bases and J by 8 bases. Germline CDR1 is SGHAT and CDR2 is FQNNGV. The CDR3 reads CASSFTGGSTSHEQFF. The CDR3 nucleotides are TGTGCCAGCAGCTTCACGGGGGGGAGCACGAGCCATGAGCAGTTCTTC.

The CDR3 loop is CASSSRRDRGMYGYTF. In DNA form, the CDR3 reads TGTGCCAGCAGTTCACGCCGGGACAGGGGCATGTATGGCTACACCTTC. This sequence joins TRBV27 and TRBJ1-2, with TRBD1 matching over 10 bases. After removal of 4 bases from V and 5 bases from J, the junction contained 10 bases not matched to a gene. Looked up from germline, CDR1 is MNHEY and CDR2 is SMNVEV (reference sequence). The CDR3 loop spans 16 amino acids.

This clonotype was seen a handful of times. The chain employs TRBV7-8 and TRBJ2-7; TRBD2 is a possible D gene (6 bases). This CDR3 is built from 14 residues. V gave up 5 bases and J gave up 2 bases, with 13 bases separating them. Germline V lookup: CDR1 SGHVS, CDR2 FQNEAQ. The CDR3 DNA reads as TGTGCCAGCAGCCAGGGAGGTTTCGCCTACGAGCAGTACTTC. Its translation: CASSQGGFAYEQYF.

The gene calls are TRBV29-1 and TRBJ2-5, with 8 bases that match TRBD2. The V and J ends lost 4 bases and 5 bases, in that order; junction bases with no gene match: 6. The V gene's germline CDR1 is SQVTM and CDR2 ANQGSEA. The CDR3 consists of 13 residues. CDR3 in DNA: TGCAGCGTTGCGGGGGGGTTGGGGGAGACCCAGTACTTC. Encoded protein: CSVAGGLGETQYF.

J is TRBJ2-3 and V is TRBV4-2; D is perhaps TRBD1 or TRBD2 (5 bases each). V was clipped by 4 bases and J by 4 bases, with 12 bases between them. Germline loops: CDR1 LGHNA, CDR2 YNFKEQ. The CDR3 extends over 14 amino acids. The CDR3 DNA reads TGTGCCAGCAGCCCCGGGACCCGGGCAGATACGCAGTATTTT. It yields the protein CASSPGTRADTQYF.

The chain uses TRBV20-1 and TRBJ2-1; 10 bases are a match to TRBD2. The germline gives CDR1 DFQATT, CDR2 SNEGSKA (reference sequence). The CDR3 runs to 15 residues. With 3 bases clipped from V and 5 bases from J, the junction kept 7 bases outside the gene matches. CDR3 nucleotides: TGCAGTGCTAGCTATAGCGGGAGGTGGGACAATGAGCAGTTCTTC. Protein: CSASYSGRWDNEQFF.

This clonotype was seen at least ten times. The gene calls are TRBV5-1 and TRBJ1-1; possibly TRBD1 for D (5 bases). The CDR3 has 13 amino acids. The germline V gene encodes CDR1 SGHRS and CDR2 YFSETQ. Trimming removed 5 bases from V and 0 bases from J, with 8 bases in between. The CDR3 DNA reads as TGCGCCAGCAGTGGGGGAATGAACACTGAAGCTTTCTTT. Translated: CASSGGMNTEAFF. Full variable domain (outside the CDR3, taken from reference TRBV5-1 and TRBJ1-1): KAGVTQTPRYLIKTRGQQVTLSCSPISGHRSVSWYQQTPGQGLQFLFEYFSETQRNKGNFPGRFSGRQFSNSRSEMNVSTLELGDSALYLCASSGGMNTEAFFGQGTRLTVV.

This clonotype occurred a few times. J is TRBJ2-2 and V is TRBV5-1, with TRBD1 matching 8 bases. V shed 0 bases, J shed 4 bases, and the junction held 8 bases outside the gene matches. The germline V gene has CDR1 SGHRS and CDR2 YFSETQ. CDR3 length: 17 residues. CDR3: CASSLASGGAGTGELFF. The CDR3, as DNA: TGCGCCAGCAGCTTGGCCTCAGGGGGCGCGGGCACCGGGGAGCTGTTTTTT. The full variable domain, rest sourced from reference TRBV5-1 and TRBJ2-2, is KAGVTQTPRYLIKTRGQQVTLSCSPISGHRSVSWYQQTPGQGLQFLFEYFSETQRNKGNFPGRFSGRQFSNSRSEMNVSTLELGDSALYLCASSLASGGAGTGELFFGEGSRLTVL.

The chain joins TRBV20-1 to TRBJ2-1, with D possibly TRBD2 on 7 matching bases. The CDR3 spans 13 residues. The V and J ends lost 5 bases and 6 bases respectively, with 14 bases between them. The V gene's germline CDR1 is DFQATT and CDR2 SNEGSKA (reference sequence). The CDR3 DNA reads as TGCAGTGCTGCGGGGGCCTCAGGCAATGAGCAGTTCTTC. This encodes CSAAGASGNEQFF.

The J gene is TRBJ1-3, the V gene TRBV5-1, with 8 bases identical to TRBD1. The V gene end was trimmed by 4 bases and the J gene end by 2 bases; junction bases not matched to a gene: 5. Germline-derived CDR1 and CDR2 are SGHRS and YFSETQ. The CDR3 consists of 15 residues. The CDR3 sequence: CASSIGQGAGNTIYF. CDR3 nucleotides: TGCGCCAGCAGCATTGGACAGGGCGCTGGAAACACCATATATTTT.

A few counts support this clonotype. CDR3 sequence: CASSERVVAAENTEAFF. The CDR3, as DNA: TGTGCCAGCAGTGAAAGAGTGGTTGCAGCCGAGAACACTGAAGCTTTCTTT. This chain connects TRBV6-1 to TRBJ1-1; no definite D call. CDR3 size: 17 residues. CDR1 MNHNS and CDR2 SASEGT come from the germline V gene. Trimming took off 2 bases at V and 1 base at J, with 17 bases between the two ends.

The chain carries TRBV27 and TRBJ2-3; the D gene is possibly TRBD1 (8 bases). Trimming removed 7 bases at V and 1 base at J, with 12 bases between. This CDR3 comprises 14 residues. CDR1 is MNHEY, CDR2 SMNVEV, per germline (reference sequence). The CDR3 DNA sequence: TGTGCCAGCAAACAGGGGGGGGGCACAGATACGCAGTATTTT. Translation gives CASKQGGGTDTQYF.

V and J are TRBV11-1 and TRBJ2-2; tentatively, D is TRBD2 (6 bases). The CDR3 consists of 20 residues. Germline V gene sequence: CDR1 SGHAT, CDR2 FQDESV (reference sequence). The germline V and J ends were trimmed by 5 bases and 3 bases, with 28 bases remaining between them. The CDR3 here is CASSAPGGAQRRSYTGELFF. The DNA of the CDR3 is TGTGCCAGCAGCGCACCCGGAGGGGCGCAGCGACGTAGCTACACCGGGGAGCTGTTTTTT.

This chain joins TRBV5-1 and TRBJ2-3, with D hard to call. With 0 bases removed from V and 1 base from J, the gap between germline ends came to 12 bases. CDR3 length: 16 amino acids. Germline V gene sequence: CDR1 SGHRS, CDR2 YFSETQ. The CDR3 sequence: CASSLAEVLRTDTQYF. The CDR3 coding sequence is TGCGCCAGCAGCTTGGCCGAGGTTCTACGCACAGATACGCAGTATTTT.

This clonotype was observed at least ten times. V is TRBV2 and J is TRBJ2-7, with a weak D call TRBD1 (6 bases). Germline assignment: CDR1 SNHLY and CDR2 FYNNEI. The CDR3 contains 15 residues. V was trimmed by 4 bases and J by 1 base, leaving 14 bases between them. CDR3 in amino acids: CASSGDITGSYEQYF. The CDR3 DNA is TGTGCCAGCAGTGGGGACATTACTGGGTCCTACGAGCAGTACTTC.

This clonotype was seen only a few times. The chain recombines TRBV12-3 or TRBV12-4 with TRBJ2-5, with a weak D call TRBD1 (5 bases). V lost 1 base, J lost 4 bases, and 13 bases lay in between. The CDR3 spans 15 residues. The CDR3 here is CASSLDTRERETQYF. CDR3 nucleotide sequence: TGTGCCAGCAGTTTAGACACCAGGGAACGAGAGACCCAGTACTTC.

The chain links TRBV4-1 to TRBJ2-1; D uncertain. Germline V CDR1 and CDR2: MGHRA, YSYEKL. CDR3 length equals 16 residues. Trimming shortened V by 2 bases and J by 0 bases, and 11 bases separated the two germline ends. The CDR3 region has the DNA TGCGCCAGCAGCCAACTGGATCTAATCTCCTACAATGAGCAGTTCTTC. Translating gives CASSQLDLISYNEQFF.

In its sample, this clonotype was seen a few times. This sequence joins TRBV11-2 and TRBJ1-1; no definite D call. Germline V gene lookup returns CDR1 SGHAT and CDR2 FQNNGV. This CDR3 spans 13 amino acids. V lost 2 bases and J 3 bases, leaving 7 bases between the germline ends. This CDR3 is CASSLSFDTEAFF. The CDR3 DNA follows: TGTGCCAGCAGCTTATCCTTCGACACTGAAGCTTTCTTT. Looking up the rest from reference TRBV11-2 and TRBJ1-1 gives the full variable domain: EAGVAQSPRYKIIEKRQSVAFWCNPISGHATLYWYQQILGQGPKLLIQFQNNGVVDDSQLPKDRFSAERLKGVDSTLKIQPAKLEDSAVYLCASSLSFDTEAFFGQGTRLTVV.

This rearrangement joins TRBV12-3 or TRBV12-4 to TRBJ2-6; D tentatively reads TRBD1 or TRBD2 (5 bases each). This CDR3 is 19 amino acids long. Trimming removed 6 bases at V and 0 bases at J, with 21 bases between. The CDR3, as DNA: TGTGCCAGCAGCCTGGGGGTAGGGCAGAAACCCTCTGGGGCCAACGTCCTGACTTTC. The encoded protein is CASSLGVGQKPSGANVLTF.

This chain uses TRBV5-1 with TRBJ2-5; D is unresolved. V lost 1 base and J lost 2, with 6 bases in between. Germline loops: CDR1 SGHRS, CDR2 YFSETQ. This CDR3 contains 13 residues. For the CDR3, the DNA is TGCGCCAGCAGCTTGAACTTTCAAGAGACCCAGTACTTC. It is translated as CASSLNFQETQYF.

This clonotype was recorded at least ten times. The CDR3 DNA reads as TGTGCCAGCAGTTCAGACAGCTCCTACAATGAGCAGTTCTTC. This gives the protein CASSSDSSYNEQFF. The rearrangement uses TRBV27 and TRBJ2-1; weak D call: TRBD1 (5 bases). Trimming removed 4 bases from V and 0 bases from J, with 7 bases in between. This CDR3 has 14 residues. The V gene's germline CDR1 is MNHEY and CDR2 SMNVEV (reference sequence).

CDR3 coding DNA: TGCGCCAGCAGCCTCGACAGGGTTGCTAACTATGGCTACACCTTC. Its protein product is CASSLDRVANYGYTF. The chain uses TRBV5-1 and TRBJ1-2; TRBD1 matches at 7 bases. The length of the CDR3 is 15 residues. The V and J ends lost 4 bases and 0 bases, in that order; junction bases with no gene match: 6. The V gene's germline CDR1 is SGHRS and CDR2 YFSETQ.

The rearrangement joins TRBV5-5 to TRBJ2-7; 13 bases align to TRBD2. The CDR3 runs to 16 residues. V shed 0 bases and J 7 bases; nucleotides not matched to a gene: 7. Germline CDR1 SGHKS, CDR2 YYEKEE (reference sequence). The CDR3 loop reads CASSLELAGGPREQYF. The CDR3 nucleotides read TGTGCCAGCAGCTTGGAACTAGCGGGAGGGCCGAGGGAGCAGTACTTC.